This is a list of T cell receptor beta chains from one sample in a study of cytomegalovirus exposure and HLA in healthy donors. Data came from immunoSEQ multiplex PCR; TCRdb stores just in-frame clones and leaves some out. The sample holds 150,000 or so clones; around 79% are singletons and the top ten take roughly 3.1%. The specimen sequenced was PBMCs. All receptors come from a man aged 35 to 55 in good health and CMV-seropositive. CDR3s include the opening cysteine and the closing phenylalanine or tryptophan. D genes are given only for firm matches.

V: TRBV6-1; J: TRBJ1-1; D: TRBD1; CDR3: CASTKQGVTEAFF
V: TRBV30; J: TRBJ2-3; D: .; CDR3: CAWSLGSSPTTDTQYF
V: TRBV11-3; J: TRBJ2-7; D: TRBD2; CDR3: CASSLSSGSSYEQYF
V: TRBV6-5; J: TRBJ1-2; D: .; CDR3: CATKENFGFYGYTF
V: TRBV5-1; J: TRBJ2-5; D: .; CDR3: CASSLEGRETQYF
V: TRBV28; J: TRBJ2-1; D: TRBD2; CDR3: CASSSISGRAYNEQFF
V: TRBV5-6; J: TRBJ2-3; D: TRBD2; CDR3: CASSPTSGADTQYF
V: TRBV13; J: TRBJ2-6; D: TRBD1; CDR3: CASSLNRGIGANVLTF
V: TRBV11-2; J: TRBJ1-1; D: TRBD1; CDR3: CASSPVAGGGGTEAFF
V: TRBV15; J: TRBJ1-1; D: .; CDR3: CATSRGHPVALSPEAFF